One sample yielded the 18 T cell receptor beta chains listed below, sequenced in a study of cytomegalovirus exposure and HLA in healthy donors. Amplification used 60 Vbeta primers and 13 Jbeta primers. Generated by immunoSEQ multiplex PCR, the TCRdb table keeps only in-frame clones and is missing some. Among roughly 99,000 clones listed, around two thirds were seen once. The sample was PBMCs. All receptors derive from a woman between 40 and 50 years old in good health and CMV-seropositive.

The chain uses TRBV10-3 and TRBJ2-2; maybe TRBD2 (6 bases). The CDR3 is 14 residues long. CDR1 and CDR2 from the germline V gene are ENHRY and SYGVKD. V was clipped by 8 bases and J by 1 base, with 11 bases between them. The CDR3: CAIRPGGNTGELFF. The DNA for the CDR3 is TGTGCCATCCGCCCCGGGGGGAACACCGGGGAGCTGTTTTTT.

This clone was seen more than once but under ten times. V is TRBV4-2 and J is TRBJ2-4; 10 nucleotides line up with TRBD2. V was clipped by 4 bases and J by 7 bases; unmatched bases: 4. Germline V lookup: CDR1 LGHNA, CDR2 YNFKEQ. The CDR3 sequence is 14 residues long. In DNA, the CDR3 is TGTGCCAGCAGCCTAACAGCGGGGGGGAACATTCAGTACTTC. Translating it yields CASSLTAGGNIQYF.

This clone was detected only once. The chain couples TRBV2 to TRBJ2-5; TRBD1 aligns across 8 bases. J was trimmed by 4 bases and V by 5 bases; bases with no gene match: 6. This CDR3 has 14 residues. Germline V gene data show CDR1 as SNHLY and CDR2 as FYNNEI. CDR3 bases: TGTGCCAGCAGTCAGGGGGCCCTAGGAGAGACCCAGTACTTC. This gives the protein CASSQGALGETQYF. Supplemented by reference TRBV2 and TRBJ2-5, the full variable domain reads EPEVTQTPSHQVTQMGQEVILRCVPISNHLYFYWYRQILGQKVEFLVSFYNNEISEKSEIFDDQFSVERPDGSNFTLKIRSTKLEDSAMYFCASSQGALGETQYFGPGTRLLVL.

V gene TRBV2 combines with J gene TRBJ1-3, with TRBD1 matching over 7 bases. Per the germline V gene, CDR1 is SNHLY and CDR2 is FYNNEI. V lost 5 bases to trimming and J lost 7 bases; unmatched junction nucleotides: 2. This CDR3 spans 12 amino acids. The CDR3 bases are TGTGCCAGCAGTATACAGGGGAACACCATATATTTT. Protein sequence: CASSIQGNTIYF.

DNA for the CDR3: TGCGCCAGCAGCTTGAACAGGGGGAACGGCTACACCTTC. Amino acid sequence: CASSLNRGNGYTF. This sequence joins TRBV5-1 and TRBJ1-2; 8 bases map to TRBD1. With 1 base clipped from V and 8 bases from J, the junction kept 4 bases outside the gene matches. Germline V lookup: CDR1 SGHRS, CDR2 YFSETQ. This CDR3 comprises 13 residues.

The chain couples TRBV7-6 to TRBJ2-7, with D possibly being TRBD2 (7 bases). Germline lookup yields CDR1 SGHVS and CDR2 FNYEAQ. The CDR3 consists of 16 residues. Trimming pared 0 bases from V and 3 bases from J, leaving 15 bases between. CDR3 sequence: CASSLAGEGGNYEQYF. CDR3 nucleotides: TGTGCCAGCAGCTTAGCGGGGGAGGGGGGGAACTACGAGCAGTACTTC.

In its sample, this clone was seen a few times. V gene TRBV7-2 combines with J gene TRBJ2-3, with 7 bases lining up with TRBD2. The CDR3 covers 15 residues. Germline V lookup: CDR1 SGHTA, CDR2 FQGNSA. The V gene end was trimmed by 5 bases and the J gene end by 5 bases; junction bases not matched to a gene: 10. Here the CDR3 DNA reads TGTGCCAGCAGCCTAGAGGCTAGCGGAGTAGATACGCAGTATTTT. Translating it yields CASSLEASGVDTQYF.

This clone was observed a handful of times. The chain has TRBV30 and TRBJ1-4; possibly TRBD1 for D (6 bases). Germline V lookup: CDR1 GTSNPN, CDR2 SVGIG (reference sequence). This CDR3 is 14 amino acids long. Between the trimmed V and J ends, which lost 2 bases and 7 bases, there was a span of 14 bases. CDR3 DNA: TGTGCCTGGAGTTTCTGGGGGCTTGCTGAAAAACTGTTTTTT. Translation gives CAWSFWGLAEKLFF.

CDR3 sequence: CASSPATVNTEAFF. DNA of the CDR3: TGTGCCAGCTCACCGGCGACAGTGAACACTGAAGCTTTCTTT. The chain has TRBV18 and TRBJ1-1; the D gene is possibly TRBD1 (5 bases). V lost 3 bases and J lost 0, with 8 bases in between. The CDR3 is 14 residues long. Germline values: CDR1 KGHSH, CDR2 LQKENI.

The rearrangement uses TRBV4-1 and TRBJ1-2, with 9 bases identical to TRBD1. The CDR3 is made up of 15 amino acids. Germline-derived CDR1 and CDR2 are MGHRA and YSYEKL. The V gene end was trimmed by 2 bases and the J gene end by 6 bases; junction bases not matched to a gene: 7. The CDR3 protein is CASSQQGTGGDGYTF. Here the CDR3 DNA reads TGCGCCAGCAGCCAACAGGGAACAGGGGGCGATGGCTACACCTTC.

This clone appeared once. The V call is TRBV30, the J call TRBJ1-1, with D possibly matching TRBD1 (5 bases). Germline CDR1 reads GTSNPN; CDR2 reads SVGIG (reference sequence). The V and J ends lost 3 bases and 0 bases respectively, with 14 bases between them. The CDR3 runs to 15 residues. The CDR3 here is CAWRSPLGLNTEAFF. The CDR3 DNA sequence: TGTGCCTGGAGGTCCCCCTTGGGGCTGAACACTGAAGCTTTCTTT.

This chain uses TRBV5-1 with TRBJ1-1; D might be TRBD1 (5 bases). Trimming removed 5 bases from V and 1 base from J, with 9 bases in between. Germline assignment: CDR1 SGHRS and CDR2 YFSETQ. The CDR3 spans 13 residues. The CDR3 DNA is TGCGCCAGCAGATTGACAGAGAACACTGAAGCTTTCTTT. It encodes CASRLTENTEAFF.

The chain combines TRBV7-9 with TRBJ2-5; 11 bases line up with TRBD1. This CDR3 spans 16 amino acids. Germline loops: CDR1 SEHNR, CDR2 FQNEAQ (reference sequence). The V and J ends lost 7 bases and 2 bases, in that order; junction bases with no gene match: 9. The CDR3 loop reads CASNPGQGARQETQYF. The CDR3 nucleotides read TGTGCCAGCAACCCCGGACAGGGGGCACGGCAAGAGACCCAGTACTTC. Full variable domain (rest looked up from reference TRBV7-9 and TRBJ2-5): DTGVSQNPRHKITKRGQNVTFRCDPISEHNRLYWYRQTLGQGPEFLTYFQNEAQLEKSRLLSDRFSAERPKGSFSTLEIQRTEQGDSAMYLCASNPGQGARQETQYFGPGTRLLVL.

The CDR3 nucleotides read TGTGCCAGCAGCCCGACGGACAGGGGTTCGTCCGGGGAGCTGTTTTTT. Its protein product is CASSPTDRGSSGELFF. The chain carries TRBV7-3 and TRBJ2-2; 9 bases match TRBD1. The V and J ends lost 5 bases and 6 bases, in that order; junction bases with no gene match: 10. From germline, CDR1 is SGHTA and CDR2 FQGTGA. The CDR3 has 16 residues.

This chain links TRBV5-6 with TRBJ1-2; D is ambiguous. There are 14 residues in the CDR3. V lost 0 bases to trimming and J lost 2 bases, with 8 bases between them. Germline V CDR1 and CDR2: SGHDT, YYEEEE. The CDR3 is CASSLAGVNYGYTF. The CDR3 bases are TGTGCCAGCAGCTTGGCGGGAGTGAACTATGGCTACACCTTC. The full variable domain, in which reference TRBV5-6 and TRBJ1-2 provide the parts outside the CDR3, is DAGVTQSPTHLIKTRGQQVTLRCSPKSGHDTVSWYQQALGQGPQFIFQYYEEEERQRGNFPDRFSGHQFPNYSSELNVNALLLGDSALYLCASSLAGVNYGYTFGSGTRLTVV.

V and J are TRBV2 and TRBJ2-2; D possibly corresponds to TRBD1 (5 bases). V lost 4 bases to trimming and J lost 1 base, with 25 bases between them. Germline CDR1 is SNHLY and CDR2 is FYNNEI. The CDR3 consists of 20 residues. CDR3 amino acids: CASSAGVGRVGRGNTGELFF. DNA of the CDR3: TGTGCCAGCAGTGCCGGAGTCGGCAGGGTCGGTCGCGGGAACACCGGGGAGCTGTTTTTT.

The rearrangement links TRBV5-4 to TRBJ1-1; D is ambiguous. V shed 4 bases and J shed 1 base, with 11 bases lying between them. This CDR3 contains 14 residues. Germline-derived CDR1 and CDR2 are SGHNT and YYREEE (reference sequence). The CDR3 DNA is TGTGCCAGCAGCCTGTTCGGGTCGAACACTGAAGCTTTCTTT. This encodes CASSLFGSNTEAFF.

This clone was seen a handful of times. The rearrangement joins TRBV10-3 to TRBJ2-7; D is unresolved. The germline V gene has CDR1 ENHRY and CDR2 SYGVKD. V lost 6 bases to trimming and J lost 0 bases, with 6 bases between them. This CDR3 comprises 12 residues. The chain's CDR3 is CAIRTSSYEQYF. The CDR3, as DNA: TGTGCCATCAGAACGAGCTCCTACGAGCAGTACTTC.